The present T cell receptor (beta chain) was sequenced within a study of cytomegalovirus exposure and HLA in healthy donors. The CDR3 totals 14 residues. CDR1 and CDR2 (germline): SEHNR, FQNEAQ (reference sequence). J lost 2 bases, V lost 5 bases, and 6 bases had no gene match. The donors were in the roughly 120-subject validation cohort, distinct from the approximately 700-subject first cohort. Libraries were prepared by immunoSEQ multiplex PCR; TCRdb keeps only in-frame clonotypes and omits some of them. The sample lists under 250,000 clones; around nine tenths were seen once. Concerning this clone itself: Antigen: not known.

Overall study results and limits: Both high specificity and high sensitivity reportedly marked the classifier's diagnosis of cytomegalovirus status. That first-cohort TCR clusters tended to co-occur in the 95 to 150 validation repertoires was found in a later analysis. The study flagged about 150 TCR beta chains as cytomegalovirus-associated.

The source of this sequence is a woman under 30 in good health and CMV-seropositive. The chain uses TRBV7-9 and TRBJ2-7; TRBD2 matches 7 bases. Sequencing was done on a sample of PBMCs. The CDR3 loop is CASSPRTRTYEQYF. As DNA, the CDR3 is TGTGCCAGCAGCCCCCGGACTAGGACCTACGAGCAGTACTTC.